This is a list of T cell receptor beta chains from one sample in a study of cytomegalovirus exposure and HLA in healthy donors. Profiled with immunoSEQ multiplex PCR; TCRdb holds only in-frame clones, not every one. The data contain over 150,000 clones, 65% to 85% of them singletons. What was sequenced was PBMCs. The receptors stem from a woman under 40 in good health and CMV-seronegative. The CDR3 runs from the conserved cysteine through the conserved F or W. The D gene is left open where the match is weak. Expanded clones are given a class, and other clones once, few, many or no size at all.

>TRBV7-6|NA|NA|TRBJ1-3
TGTGCCAGCAGCTTAGCGGGGGGGATCTCTGGAAACACCATATATTTT
CASSLAGGISGNTIYF
>TRBV19|NA|NA|TRBJ1-5
TGTGCCAGTAGTAACTCCCTTACAGGGTTCCATCAGCCCCAGCATTTT
CASSNSLTGFHQPQHF
>TRBV11-2|NA|TRBD1|TRBJ1-1
TGTGCCAGCAGCGTCCGGGACAGTGAGGCTTTCTTT
CASSVRDSEAFF
>TRBV13|few|TRBD2|TRBJ2-3
TGTGCCAGCAGCTCACTAGCGGGGAACACAGATACGCAGTATTTT
CASSSLAGNTDTQYF
>TRBV7-9|NA|TRBD1|TRBJ2-1
TGTGCCAGCAGCTTTGGACAGGGGCTAACATTCTCCTACAATGAGCAGTTCTTC
CASSFGQGLTFSYNEQFF
>TRBV2|NA|TRBD2|TRBJ2-7
TGTGCCAGCAGGTGGGGGGGCTACGAGCAGTACTTC
CASRWGGYEQYF
>TRBV5-1|once|TRBD2|TRBJ2-1
TGCGCCAGCAGCCGACTAGCGGGGCCTTCCTACAATGAGCAGTTCTTC
CASSRLAGPSYNEQFF
>TRBV5-1|NA|TRBD1|TRBJ2-7
TGCGCCAGCAGCTTGACTACAGGGGGCGCATACGAGCAGTACTTC
CASSLTTGGAYEQYF
>TRBV18|NA|NA|TRBJ2-5
TGTGCCAGCTCACCCCCGCAAGAGACCCAGTACTTC
CASSPPQETQYF
>TRBV7-9|NA|NA|TRBJ2-7
TGTTCCAGCAGCTTTGCCGGGATTTACGAGCAGTACTTC
CSSSFAGIYEQYF
>TRBV6-1|NA|TRBD1|TRBJ2-1
TGTGCCAGCAGCGCACTGATTACAGGGGGCGGTGAGCAGTTCTTC
CASSALITGGGEQFF
>TRBV5-4|NA|NA|TRBJ2-1
TGTGCCAGCAGCTTGGCCGGGTTCAATGAGCAGTTCTTC
CASSLAGFNEQFF
>TRBV2|NA|TRBD1|TRBJ1-2
TGTGCCAGCATAAGGCAGCCTACAGGGGGCTGGGGCCCTGGCTACACCTTC
CASIRQPTGGWGPGYTF
>TRBV7-9|NA|TRBD1|TRBJ1-1
TGTTCCAGCAGCGATCGGGACAGTGAAGCTTTCTTT
CSSSDRDSEAFF